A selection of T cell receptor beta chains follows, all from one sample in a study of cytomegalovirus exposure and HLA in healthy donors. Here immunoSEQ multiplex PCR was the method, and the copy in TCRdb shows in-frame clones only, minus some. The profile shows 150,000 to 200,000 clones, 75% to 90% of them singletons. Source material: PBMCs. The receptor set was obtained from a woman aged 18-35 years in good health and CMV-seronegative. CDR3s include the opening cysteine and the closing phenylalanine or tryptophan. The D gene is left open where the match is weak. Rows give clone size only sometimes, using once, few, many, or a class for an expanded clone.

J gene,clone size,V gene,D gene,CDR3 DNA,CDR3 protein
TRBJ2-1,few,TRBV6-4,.,TGTGCCAGCAGTGTCCATTTCTTCCCGGGAAGATTCGATGAGCAGTTCTTC,CASSVHFFPGRFDEQFF
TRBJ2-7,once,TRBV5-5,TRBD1,TGTGCCAGCAGTGCACGGGGGGACAGGGGAAACGAGCAGTACTTC,CASSARGDRGNEQYF
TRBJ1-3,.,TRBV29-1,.,TGCAGCGTCACAGGACAACTCTCTGGAAACACCATATATTTT,CSVTGQLSGNTIYF
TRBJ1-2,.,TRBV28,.,TGTGCCAGCAGCCCCGGGGTGAACTATGGCTACACCTTC,CASSPGVNYGYTF
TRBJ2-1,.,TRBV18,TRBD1,TGTGCCAGCTCACCCGGGACAGGGGGCTACAATGAGCAGTTCTTC,CASSPGTGGYNEQFF
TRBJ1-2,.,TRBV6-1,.,TGTGCCAGCAGGTGGGGAGTTAACTATGGCTACACCTTC,CASRWGVNYGYTF
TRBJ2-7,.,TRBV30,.,TGTGCCTGGGCCCCGGGGAACTCCTACGAGCAGTACTTC,CAWAPGNSYEQYF
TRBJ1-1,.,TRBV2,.,TGTGCCAGTAGAGGGCTTTTGACTGAAGCTTTCTTT,CASRGLLTEAFF
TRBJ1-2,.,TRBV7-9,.,TGTGCCAGCAGCCTCAGGGATGGCTACACCTTC,CASSLRDGYTF
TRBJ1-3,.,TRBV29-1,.,TGCAGCGTTTTTATGGGGAGCTCTGGAAACACCATATATTTT,CSVFMGSSGNTIYF
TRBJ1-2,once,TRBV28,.,TGTGCCAGCAGCAGAACCGAAACCGACAGGAACTATGGCTACACCTTC,CASSRTETDRNYGYTF
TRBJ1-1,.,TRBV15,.,TGTGCCACCAGCAGGATCCCGAACAGGGAAGCTTTCTTT,CATSRIPNREAFF
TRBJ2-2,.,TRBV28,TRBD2,TGTGCCAGCAGTTCGGGACTAGCGGGAGGGGAGCTGTTTTTT,CASSSGLAGGELFF
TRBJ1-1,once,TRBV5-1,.,TGCGCCAGCAACAAACAGGAGAACACTGAAGCTTTCTTT,CASNKQENTEAFF
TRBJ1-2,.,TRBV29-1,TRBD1,TGCAGCGCCGTGACAGGGGACTATGGCTACACCTTC,CSAVTGDYGYTF
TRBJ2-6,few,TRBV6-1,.,TGTGCCAGCACCAGGGAGGGGGCTGGGGCCAACGTCCTGACTTTC,CASTREGAGANVLTF
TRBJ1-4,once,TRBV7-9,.,TGTGCCAGCAGCTCCCCGTATTCCCGGGCTAATGAAAAACTGTTTTTT,CASSSPYSRANEKLFF
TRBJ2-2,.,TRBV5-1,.,TGCGCCAGCAAGGTGGAGCCGAACACCGGGGAGCTGTTTTTT,CASKVEPNTGELFF
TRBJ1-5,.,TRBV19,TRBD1,TGTGCCAGTGCAGGGGGCAACTATCAGCCCCAGCATTTT,CASAGGNYQPQHF
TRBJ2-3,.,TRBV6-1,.,TGTGCCAGCAGTGTGGGGGGTACGCAGTATTTT,CASSVGGTQYF
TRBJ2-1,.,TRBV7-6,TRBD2,TGTGCCAGCAGCAAGAGTCTGAGCGGGAGGAGCTCCTACAATGAGCAGTTCTTC,CASSKSLSGRSSYNEQFF
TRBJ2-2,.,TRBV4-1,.,TGCGCCAGCAGCCAAGAGCACGGGGTTTTAACCGGGGAGCTGTTTTTT,CASSQEHGVLTGELFF